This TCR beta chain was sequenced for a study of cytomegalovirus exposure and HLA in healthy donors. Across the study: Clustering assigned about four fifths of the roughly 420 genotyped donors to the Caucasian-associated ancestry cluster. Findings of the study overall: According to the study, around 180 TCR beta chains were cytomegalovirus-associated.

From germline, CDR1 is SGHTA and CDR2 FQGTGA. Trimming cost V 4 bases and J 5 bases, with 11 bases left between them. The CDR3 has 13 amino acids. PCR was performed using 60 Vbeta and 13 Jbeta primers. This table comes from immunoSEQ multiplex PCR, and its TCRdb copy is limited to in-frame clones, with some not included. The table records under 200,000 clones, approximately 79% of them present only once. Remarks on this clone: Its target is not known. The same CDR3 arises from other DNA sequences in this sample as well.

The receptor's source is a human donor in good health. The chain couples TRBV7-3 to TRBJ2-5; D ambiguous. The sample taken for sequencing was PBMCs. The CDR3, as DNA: TGTGCCAGCAGCTCTACACCCAGGGAGACCCAGTACTTC. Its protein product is CASSSTPRETQYF.